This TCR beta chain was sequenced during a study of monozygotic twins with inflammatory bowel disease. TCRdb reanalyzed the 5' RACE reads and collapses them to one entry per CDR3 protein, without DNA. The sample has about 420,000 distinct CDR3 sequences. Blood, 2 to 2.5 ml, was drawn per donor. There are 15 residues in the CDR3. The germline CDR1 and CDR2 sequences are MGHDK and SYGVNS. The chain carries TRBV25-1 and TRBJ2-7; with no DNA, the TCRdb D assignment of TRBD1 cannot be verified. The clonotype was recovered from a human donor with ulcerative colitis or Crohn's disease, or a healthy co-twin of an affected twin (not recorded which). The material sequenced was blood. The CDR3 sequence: CASSGGPQSSYEQYF.